The 17 T cell receptor beta chains below were found in one sample sequenced in a study of cytomegalovirus exposure and HLA in healthy donors. Primers for the PCR totalled 60 Vbeta and 13 Jbeta. The table came from immunoSEQ multiplex PCR; TCRdb's copy has only in-frame clones and leaves some out. This table has 20,000 to 25,000 clones, more than 70% appearing once. Sequencing input: PBMCs. The receptors stem from a male donor in good health and CMV-seronegative.

The V call is TRBV4-3, the J call TRBJ1-5; 8 bases line up with TRBD1. Germline V gene lookup returns CDR1 LGHNA and CDR2 YSLEER. CDR3 length: 14 residues. Germline trimming cut 4 bases from V and 7 bases from J; bases unmatched to any gene: 6. CDR3 in amino acids: CASSLRTGRQPQHF. In DNA, the CDR3 is TGCGCCAGCAGCCTTCGGACAGGGCGGCAGCCCCAGCATTTT.

The J gene is TRBJ1-6, the V gene TRBV7-2, with 7 bases lining up with TRBD1. With 1 base clipped from V and 9 bases from J, the junction kept 6 bases outside the gene matches. Germline loops: CDR1 SGHTA, CDR2 FQGNSA. The length of the CDR3 is 15 residues. CDR3 coding DNA: TGTGCCAGCAGCTTAGACAGGGGAGATAGTTCACCCCTCCACTTT. This sequence encodes CASSLDRGDSSPLHF.

This clone was picked up a small number of times. This chain uses TRBV5-6 with TRBJ2-7; D gene uncertain. This CDR3 is built from 14 residues. V was clipped by 0 bases and J by 0 bases, with 7 bases between them. Germline V gene data show CDR1 as SGHDT and CDR2 as YYEEEE. The CDR3 reads CASSLGLSSYEQYF. The CDR3 coding sequence is TGTGCCAGCAGCTTGGGGTTGAGCTCCTACGAGCAGTACTTC.

The chain carries TRBV7-2 and TRBJ1-5, with D possibly TRBD1 on 6 matching bases. The germline CDR1 and CDR2 sequences are SGHTA and FQGNSA. CDR3 size: 16 residues. V dropped 4 bases and J dropped 6 bases, with 19 bases sitting between them. CDR3 loop: CASSSGLMGAIQPQHF. In DNA, the CDR3 is TGTGCCAGCAGCTCCGGGTTGATGGGGGCGATTCAGCCCCAGCATTTT.

The chain is built from TRBV28 and TRBJ1-4; weak D call: TRBD1 (6 bases). With 5 bases removed from V and 8 bases from J, the gap between germline ends came to 15 bases. There are 14 residues in the CDR3. The germline gives CDR1 MDHEN, CDR2 SYDVKM. In DNA, the CDR3 is TGTGCCAGCAGTACAGGGACCCTAGGGGAAAAACTGTTTTTT. Translating gives CASSTGTLGEKLFF.

V is TRBV4-1 and J is TRBJ2-6; D may be TRBD2 (6 bases). The germline V gene encodes CDR1 MGHRA and CDR2 YSYEKL. This CDR3 comprises 15 residues. The ends were cut back, 4 bases at V and 4 bases at J, with 11 bases in the middle. The CDR3 DNA reads TGCGCCAGCAGCCCGGAGGGGTCGGGGGCCAACGTCCTGACTTTC. It encodes CASSPEGSGANVLTF.

The V gene is TRBV30, the J gene TRBJ2-7, with D possibly TRBD2 on 5 matching bases. Germline V lookup: CDR1 GTSNPN, CDR2 SVGIG (reference sequence). The CDR3 contains 12 residues. The germline V and J ends were trimmed by 0 bases and 7 bases, with 10 bases remaining between them. The chain's CDR3 is CAWSVLREEQYF. The CDR3 coding sequence is TGTGCCTGGAGTGTATTAAGGGAGGAGCAGTACTTC.

The DNA for the CDR3 is TGTGCCTGGAATCTGGGGGCGGACACTGAAGCTTTCTTT. Its protein product is CAWNLGADTEAFF. The chain recombines TRBV30 with TRBJ1-1, with D perhaps TRBD1 (6 bases). The V gene lost 4 bases and the J gene lost 3 bases, with 12 bases spanning the gap. There are 13 residues in the CDR3. Germline V CDR1 and CDR2: GTSNPN, SVGIG (reference sequence).

This rearrangement joins TRBV18 to TRBJ1-5; maybe TRBD1 (5 bases). Trimming cost V 5 bases and J 1 base, with 9 bases left between them. The germline V gene has CDR1 KGHSH and CDR2 LQKENI. The CDR3 has 14 amino acids. CDR3 region: CASSSDRSNQPQHF. In nucleotides, the CDR3 is TGTGCCAGCTCATCCGACAGAAGCAATCAGCCCCAGCATTTT.

V usage is TRBV28 and J usage is TRBJ2-7; the match to TRBD1 covers 12 bases. The length of the CDR3 is 14 residues. With 7 bases clipped from V and 7 bases from J, the junction kept 8 bases outside the gene matches. Germline V gene lookup returns CDR1 MDHEN and CDR2 SYDVKM. CDR3 amino acids: CASNLRDRGQEQYF. The CDR3 DNA follows: TGTGCCAGCAACCTCCGGGACAGGGGGCAGGAGCAGTACTTC.

This clone was observed a few times. The chain has TRBV27 and TRBJ2-1, with TRBD2 matching 10 bases. Germline CDR1 is MNHEY and CDR2 is SMNVEV (reference sequence). Trimming removed 6 bases from V and 5 bases from J; junction bases left unmatched: 4. The length of the CDR3 is 14 residues. CDR3 in amino acids: CASRAGGVNNEQFF. Written as DNA, the CDR3 is TGTGCCAGCAGAGCGGGAGGGGTAAACAATGAGCAGTTCTTC.

This clone appeared a few times. DNA for the CDR3: TGTGCCAGTCAACTGGACAGTGCTTTAAAGACCCAGTACTTC. This translates into CASQLDSALKTQYF. This rearrangement joins TRBV2 to TRBJ2-5; possibly TRBD1 for D (6 bases). Germline CDR1 is SNHLY and CDR2 is FYNNEI. CDR3 length: 14 amino acids. Trimming shortened V by 9 bases and J by 6 bases, and 20 bases separated the two germline ends.

The V call is TRBV21-1, the J call TRBJ2-7; the D call in the table, TRBD2, was not verified against the DNA. TRBV21-1 is reported as a pseudogene. The CDR3 runs to 14 residues. The CDR3 sequence is CASRPGGESYEQYF. DNA of the CDR3: TGTGCCAGCAGACCGGGGGGGGAATCCTACGAGCAGTACTTC.

The chain is built from TRBV6-1 and TRBJ1-4; the D gene is possibly TRBD1 (5 bases). V shed 3 bases and J shed 9 bases, with 11 bases lying between them. This CDR3 is 13 amino acids long. In germline, CDR1 is MNHNS, CDR2 SASEGT. The CDR3 spells CASSDQGLQKLFF. CDR3 DNA sequence: TGTGCCAGCAGTGATCAGGGTCTTCAAAAACTGTTTTTT.

This chain connects TRBV5-6 to TRBJ2-7; TRBD2 agrees at 11 bases. Losses at the gene ends were 6 bases for V and 1 base for J; bases not matched to a gene: 6. Germline V lookup: CDR1 SGHDT, CDR2 YYEEEE. The CDR3 loop spans 15 amino acids. The CDR3 DNA follows: TGTGCCAGCACGATTAGCGGGAGGGGGTCCTACGAGCAGTACTTC. This gives the protein CASTISGRGSYEQYF. The variable domain in full, completed from reference TRBV5-6 and TRBJ2-7, reads DAGVTQSPTHLIKTRGQQVTLRCSPKSGHDTVSWYQQALGQGPQFIFQYYEEEERQRGNFPDRFSGHQFPNYSSELNVNALLLGDSALYLCASTISGRGSYEQYFGPGTRLTVT.

Here the CDR3 reads CASSLSTGNQEQYF. DNA of the CDR3: TGTGCCAGCAGCTTGAGCACAGGGAATCAGGAGCAGTACTTC. This sequence joins TRBV5-4 and TRBJ2-7; tentatively, D is TRBD1 (6 bases). The length of the CDR3 is 14 residues. Germline CDR1 SGHNT, CDR2 YYREEE (reference sequence). Trimming left V 1 base short and J 7 bases short, with 15 bases between.

V usage is TRBV20-1 and J usage is TRBJ2-5, with TRBD1 matching over 9 bases. The tail of the sequence fits TRBJ2-7 better, so the J call may be wrong. This CDR3 has 11 amino acids. Germline V gene sequence: CDR1 DFQATT, CDR2 SNEGSKA (reference sequence). CDR3 sequence reads: CSVRTGVEQYF. CDR3 bases: TGCAGTGTCAGGACAGGGGTCGAGCAGTACTTC.